The next 5 T cell receptor beta chains were all read from a single sample in a study of cytomegalovirus exposure and HLA in healthy donors. PCR was performed using 60 Vbeta and 13 Jbeta primers. Clones were sequenced by immunoSEQ multiplex PCR, and TCRdb holds only the in-frame ones, with some missing. This sample's table has about 110,000 clones. What was sequenced was PBMCs. The origin of the receptors is a man in his thirties or forties in good health and CMV-seronegative.

This chain links TRBV6-5 with TRBJ1-2, with D perhaps TRBD1 (6 bases). The length of the CDR3 is 14 residues. Germline V gives CDR1 MNHEY, CDR2 SVGAGI. V lost 5 bases, J lost 8 bases, and 18 bases lay in between. The DNA for the CDR3 is TGTGCCAGCAGTAACCTCAGACAGGAGGAGGGCTACACCTTC. This translates into CASSNLRQEEGYTF.

A word on this clone: The same CDR3 also results from other DNA sequences found in this sample. This rearrangement joins TRBV10-3 to TRBJ2-7, with D hard to call. V lost 3 bases to trimming and J lost 4 bases, with 4 bases between them. This CDR3 is built from 11 residues. CDR1 ENHRY and CDR2 SYGVKD come from the germline V gene. The CDR3 DNA is TGTGCCATCAGTGACGGGTACGAGCAGTACTTC. Protein: CAISDGYEQYF.

The chain combines TRBV6-1 with TRBJ1-1; no definite D call. The CDR3 length is 13 residues. V gave up 5 bases and J gave up 1 base, with 8 bases separating them. The germline V gene encodes CDR1 MNHNS and CDR2 SASEGT. The CDR3 loop is CASSLTQNTEAFF. The CDR3 nucleotides are TGTGCCAGCAGTCTCACACAGAACACTGAAGCTTTCTTT.

V usage is TRBV7-8 and J usage is TRBJ1-4; 8 bases align to TRBD1. The CDR3 covers 15 residues. Germline-derived CDR1 and CDR2 are SGHVS and FQNEAQ. The junction had 5 bases not matched to a gene; V was cut back by 4 bases and J by 4 bases. The CDR3 loop is CASSSRQGLNEKLFF. The CDR3 coding sequence is TGTGCCAGCAGCTCTCGACAGGGGCTTAATGAAAAACTGTTTTTT.

CDR3 protein: CASSLGGNYGYTF. CDR3 nucleotides: TGTGCCAGCAGCCTGGGGGGGAACTATGGCTACACCTTC. This sequence joins TRBV11-2 and TRBJ1-2, with a weak D call TRBD1 (5 bases). The CDR3 contains 13 residues. Germline V gene sequence: CDR1 SGHAT, CDR2 FQNNGV. V lost 5 bases and J 2 bases, leaving 9 bases between the germline ends.